This TCR beta chain emerged from a study of response to subunit inactivated influenza vaccine. TCRdb reanalysed the RT-PCR reads using MiXCR and keeps one entry per CDR3 protein. This sample yields more than 450,000 distinct CDR3 sequences, of which about 10% are seen a single time; roughly 9.6% belongs to the top ten. This CDR3 has 12 residues. V shed 3 bases, J shed 15 bases, and the junction held 3 bases outside the gene matches. The V gene's germline CDR1 is SGHKS and CDR2 YYEKEE (reference sequence). This clonotype was seen only a few times. This sample also belongs to another study, concerning T cells expressing NK-cell markers. This second study notes: Making the TCR beta cDNA relied on 5'RACE template switching with UMIs. Obtained from sorted CD3+CD56+NKG2C+, CD3+CD56+NKG2C- and CD3+CD56-NKG2C+ T cells were the TCR beta repertoires. An anti-gamma-delta TCR antibody restricted sorting to alpha-beta TCR T cells in several experiments. Six of the donors carried dominant NKG2C+ clonotypes that took up 1.0-7.0% of their CD8+ T cells.

This specimen consisted of PBMCs from blood, obtained on the day of vaccination. The rearrangement links TRBV5-5 to TRBJ2-4; TRBD2 agrees at 13 bases. This clonotype was obtained from a man aged 45-60 years who received an inactivated influenza vaccine. The DNA of the CDR3 is TGTGCCAGCAGCTGGACTAGCGGGGGTTCGTACTTC. Its translation is CASSWTSGGSYF.